The present T cell receptor beta chain was sequenced within a study of early T cells in non-severe SARS-CoV-2 infection. Study as a whole: The sequenced material was bulk RNA from unsorted whole blood, and its chains were unpaired.

Individual cDNA molecules were tagged with unique molecular identifiers. TCRdb called the 5' RACE reads again in MiXCR, with one record for every CDR3 protein. The table shows approximately 66,000 distinct CDR3 sequences, with 13% occurring only once. CDR3 length: 14 amino acids. The germline V gene encodes CDR1 KGHSY and CDR2 FQNENV. The V and J ends lost 0 bases and 6 bases respectively, with 9 bases between them. The chain couples TRBV16 to TRBJ2-1; weak D call: TRBD2 (6 bases). The source material was whole blood. The source is an adult who was a healthcare worker with PCR-confirmed SARS-CoV-2 infection or an uninfected control (not recorded which). The CDR3: CASSQSAGPNEQFF. Here the CDR3 DNA reads TGTGCCAGCAGCCAATCGGCGGGGCCCAATGAGCAGTTCTTC.